These 2 T cell receptor beta chains came from one sample sequenced in a study of blood T cell repertoires in COVID-19. Produced via immunoSEQ multiplex PCR; TCRdb's table is partial and in-frame only. The repertoire holds approximately 240,000 clones, around nine tenths seen once, with roughly 0.8% in the top ten. Sample: peripheral blood. The receptors stem from a man between 25 and 39 years old with COVID-19, enrolled during active disease.

The V call is TRBV11-2, the J call TRBJ2-7; no reliable D call. V lost 8 bases to trimming and J lost 2 bases, with 10 bases between them. This CDR3 has 12 amino acids. Germline-derived CDR1 and CDR2 are SGHAT and FQNNGV. CDR3 loop: CASGYLTYEQYF. CDR3 nucleotide sequence: TGTGCCAGCGGCTATCTAACCTACGAGCAGTACTTC.

J is TRBJ2-2 and V is TRBV19; TRBD2 matches at 12 bases. Germline CDR1 and CDR2: LNHDA and SQIVND (reference sequence). The CDR3 sequence is 16 residues long. Unmatched junction bases numbered 2, after V lost 3 bases and J lost 3 bases. The CDR3 protein is CASSMTSGGYTGELFF. The CDR3 region has the DNA TGTGCCAGTAGTATGACTAGCGGGGGATACACCGGGGAGCTGTTTTTT.